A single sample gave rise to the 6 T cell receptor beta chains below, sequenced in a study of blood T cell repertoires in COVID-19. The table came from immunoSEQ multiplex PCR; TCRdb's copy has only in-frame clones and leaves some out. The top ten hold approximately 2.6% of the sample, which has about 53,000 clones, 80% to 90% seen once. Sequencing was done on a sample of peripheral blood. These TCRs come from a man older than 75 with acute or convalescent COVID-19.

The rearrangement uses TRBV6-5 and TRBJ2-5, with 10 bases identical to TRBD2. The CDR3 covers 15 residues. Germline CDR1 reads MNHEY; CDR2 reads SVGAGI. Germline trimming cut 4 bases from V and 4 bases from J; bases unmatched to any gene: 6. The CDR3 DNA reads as TGTGCCAGCAGTTCTTCTTCTAGCGGGGGAGAGACCCAGTACTTC. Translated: CASSSSSSGGETQYF.

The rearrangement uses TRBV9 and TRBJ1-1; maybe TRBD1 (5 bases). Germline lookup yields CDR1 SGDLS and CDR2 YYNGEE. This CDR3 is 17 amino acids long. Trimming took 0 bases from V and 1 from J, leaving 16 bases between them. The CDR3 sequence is CASSVEDIYSRNTEAFF. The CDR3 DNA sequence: TGTGCCAGCAGCGTAGAGGACATCTACTCTAGGAACACTGAAGCTTTCTTT.

The CDR3 sequence: CASSRVSNQPQHF. CDR3 DNA sequence: TGTGCCAGCAGCCGGGTTAGCAATCAGCCCCAGCATTTT. The genes are TRBV9 and TRBJ1-5; D is unresolved. Trimming pared 4 bases from V and 0 bases from J, leaving 5 bases between. Germline V gives CDR1 SGDLS, CDR2 YYNGEE. This CDR3 contains 13 residues.

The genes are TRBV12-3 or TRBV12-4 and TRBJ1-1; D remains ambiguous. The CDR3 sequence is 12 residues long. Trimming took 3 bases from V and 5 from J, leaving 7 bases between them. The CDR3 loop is CASSFVATEAFF. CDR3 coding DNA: TGTGCCAGCAGTTTTGTGGCAACTGAAGCTTTCTTT.

CDR3 DNA sequence: TGTGCCTGGAGTGCCGGGACAGCTAATAATGAAAAACTGTTTTTT. Residues: CAWSAGTANNEKLFF. The J gene is TRBJ1-4, the V gene TRBV30; TRBD1 aligns across 7 bases. CDR3 length: 15 residues. Trimming removed 1 base from V and 4 bases from J; junction bases left unmatched: 6. CDR1 is GTSNPN and CDR2 is SVGIG in the germline V gene (reference sequence).

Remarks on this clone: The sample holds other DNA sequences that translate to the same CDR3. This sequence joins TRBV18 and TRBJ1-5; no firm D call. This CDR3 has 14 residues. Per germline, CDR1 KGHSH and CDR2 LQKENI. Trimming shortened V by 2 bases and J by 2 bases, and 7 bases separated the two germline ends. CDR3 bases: TGTGCCAGCTCACCAGGGGAGGGCAATCAGCCCCAGCATTTT. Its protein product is CASSPGEGNQPQHF.